Below are 27 T cell receptor beta chains sequenced from a single sample in a study of OX40 agonist ivuxolimab in advanced cancers. Clones were read by immunoSEQ multiplex PCR, and TCRdb kept only the in-frame ones, dropping some. The sample lists over 55,000 clones, around 83% occurring once. Material: CD4+ or CD8+ T cells sorted from blood, obtained in a trial of the OX40 agonist ivuxolimab. The receptors shown here come from an adult with an advanced solid tumor such as melanoma, head and neck, liver or kidney cancer.

J is TRBJ2-3 and V is TRBV4-2; unclear D gene. V shed 3 bases and J shed 2 bases, with 9 bases lying between them. Germline assignment: CDR1 LGHNA and CDR2 YNFKEQ. CDR3 length: 14 residues. CDR3 region: CASSQAIFTDTQYF. CDR3 bases: TGTGCCAGCAGCCAGGCCATATTCACAGATACGCAGTATTTT.

This clone was recorded a few times. The rearrangement uses TRBV5-1 and TRBJ2-7, with D maybe TRBD2 (6 bases). The CDR3 sequence is 14 residues long. V lost 0 bases, J lost 2 bases, and 9 bases lay in between. Germline V gives CDR1 SGHRS, CDR2 YFSETQ. CDR3 protein: CASSLGLGAYEQYF. The CDR3 nucleotides read TGCGCCAGCAGCTTGGGACTAGGGGCCTACGAGCAGTACTTC.

The chain couples TRBV9 to TRBJ2-1; 8 nucleotides line up with TRBD2. There are 15 residues in the CDR3. V shed 2 bases, J shed 4 bases, and the junction held 5 bases outside the gene matches. Looked up from germline, CDR1 is SGDLS and CDR2 is YYNGEE. In DNA form, the CDR3 reads TGTGCCAGCAGCGTGCAAAGCGGGAGTTACAATGAGCAGTTCTTC. Its protein product is CASSVQSGSYNEQFF. The full variable domain, rest sourced from reference TRBV9 and TRBJ2-1, is DSGVTQTPKHLITATGQRVTLRCSPRSGDLSVYWYQQSLDQGLQFLIQYYNGEERAKGNILERFSAQQFPDLHSELNLSSLELGDSALYFCASSVQSGSYNEQFFGPGTRLTVL.

This chain connects TRBV6-5 to TRBJ2-2, with 9 bases lining up with TRBD1. CDR1 is MNHEY and CDR2 is SVGAGI in the germline V gene. J lost 5 bases, V lost 6 bases, and 1 base had no gene match. CDR3 size: 13 residues. CDR3 region: CASRDRGTGELFF. DNA for the CDR3: TGTGCCAGCAGAGACAGGGGGACCGGGGAGCTGTTTTTT.

This chain connects TRBV19 to TRBJ1-1, with D possibly being TRBD1 (6 bases). The ends were cut back, 2 bases at V and 0 bases at J, with 16 bases in the middle. Germline values: CDR1 LNHDA, CDR2 SQIVND (reference sequence). The CDR3 has 17 amino acids. CDR3 in DNA: TGTGCCAGTAGTATACCCCGGGGGGCAGAGATGAACACTGAAGCTTTCTTT. This encodes CASSIPRGAEMNTEAFF.

The rearrangement uses TRBV5-8 and TRBJ2-5; D is undetermined. V shed 2 bases and J shed 1 base, with 9 bases lying between them. The CDR3 sequence is 14 residues long. The germline CDR1 and CDR2 sequences are SGHTS and YDEGEE. DNA for the CDR3: TGTGCCAGCAGCTTCGGGCAGGCCCAAGAGACCCAGTACTTC. It specifies CASSFGQAQETQYF.

The CDR3 spells CASKVANTGELFF. CDR3 nucleotide sequence: TGTGCCAGCAAAGTCGCGAACACCGGGGAGCTGTTTTTT. The genes are TRBV27 and TRBJ2-2; D unresolved. CDR3 size: 13 residues. Germline V lookup: CDR1 MNHEY, CDR2 SMNVEV (reference sequence). Trimming cost V 7 bases and J 0 bases, with 6 bases left between them.

The chain uses TRBV5-6 and TRBJ2-7, with D possibly being TRBD1 (6 bases). V lost 0 bases to trimming and J lost 3 bases, with 7 bases between them. The CDR3 has 13 residues. CDR1 is SGHDT, CDR2 YYEEEE, per germline. CDR3 amino acids: CASSLGGLYEQYF. Written as DNA, the CDR3 is TGTGCCAGCAGCTTGGGGGGGCTCTACGAGCAGTACTTC.

The chain carries TRBV7-9 and TRBJ2-1; 11 nucleotides align to TRBD2. Germline V gene sequence: CDR1 SEHNR, CDR2 FQNEAQ (reference sequence). J was trimmed by 8 bases and V by 5 bases; bases with no gene match: 11. This CDR3 has 16 amino acids. The DNA of the CDR3 is TGTGCCAGCAGCCCAAGGGTAGCGGGGGGGGCGCATGAGCAGTTCTTC. This encodes CASSPRVAGGAHEQFF.

The chain employs TRBV5-1 and TRBJ2-3, with D possibly called TRBD1 or TRBD2 (5 bases each). The germline gives CDR1 SGHRS, CDR2 YFSETQ. The CDR3 is made up of 14 amino acids. The ends were cut back, 2 bases at V and 2 bases at J, with 9 bases in the middle. The CDR3 nucleotides are TGCGCCAGCAGCTTAGGGGACCACACAGATACGCAGTATTTT. Encoded protein: CASSLGDHTDTQYF.

The V and J genes are TRBV5-1 and TRBJ1-3, with TRBD1 matching 7 bases. Germline values: CDR1 SGHRS, CDR2 YFSETQ. Trimming removed 4 bases from V and 1 base from J; junction bases left unmatched: 2. The length of the CDR3 is 14 residues. CDR3 in amino acids: CASSPTGSGNTIYF. CDR3 nucleotides: TGCGCCAGCAGCCCGACAGGGTCTGGAAACACCATATATTTT.

The table lists this clone with a few counts. The chain carries TRBV29-1 and TRBJ1-1, with D unclear. The length of the CDR3 is 13 residues. V gave up 5 bases and J gave up 1 base, with 11 bases separating them. Germline CDR1 and CDR2: SQVTM and ANQGSEA. The CDR3 region is CSVIDGRNTEAFF. The CDR3 DNA sequence: TGCAGCGTTATCGACGGAAGGAACACTGAAGCTTTCTTT.

The genes are TRBV28 and TRBJ1-1; no definite D call. Germline V lookup: CDR1 MDHEN, CDR2 SYDVKM. The CDR3 extends over 15 amino acids. The V end was cut by 7 bases, the J end by 1 base, with 16 bases between. The CDR3 bases are TGTGCCAGCATTCCATTAGGAGGGTCGAACACTGAAGCTTTCTTT. Translating it yields CASIPLGGSNTEAFF.

The chain couples TRBV6-6 to TRBJ1-5; TRBD1 is a possible D gene (6 bases). The CDR3 length is 14 residues. V was trimmed by 7 bases and J by 7 bases, leaving 17 bases between them. Germline V gene lookup returns CDR1 MNHNY and CDR2 SVGAGI (reference sequence). The CDR3 loop is CASILGGVGQPQHF. The DNA of the CDR3 is TGTGCCAGCATCTTAGGGGGGGTTGGGCAGCCCCAGCATTTT.

The chain recombines TRBV5-1 with TRBJ2-5; D is perhaps TRBD1 or TRBD2 (7 bases each). Germline V gene sequence: CDR1 SGHRS, CDR2 YFSETQ. The CDR3 runs to 15 residues. Trimming cost V 0 bases and J 4 bases, with 13 bases left between them. The CDR3 loop is CASSLVVRGGETQYF. CDR3 nucleotide sequence: TGCGCCAGCAGCTTGGTCGTCAGGGGGGGAGAGACCCAGTACTTC.

The gene calls are TRBV18 and TRBJ2-7; TRBD1 matches 9 bases. Germline CDR1 and CDR2: KGHSH and LQKENI. V gave up 4 bases and J gave up 4 bases; unmatched junction bases: 5. This CDR3 has 14 residues. The CDR3 coding sequence is TGTGCCAGCTCACGCGTACAGGGGGCGTACGAGCAGTACTTC. Its protein product is CASSRVQGAYEQYF.

The chain has TRBV5-1 and TRBJ2-2; 10 bases are shared with TRBD2. The V gene end was trimmed by 2 bases and the J gene end by 5 bases; junction bases not matched to a gene: 9. CDR1 and CDR2 (germline): SGHRS, YFSETQ. The CDR3 spans 17 residues. The CDR3, as DNA: TGCGCCAGCAGCTTAGGACCTAGCGGGAGTTTAACCGGGGAGCTGTTTTTT. Translation gives CASSLGPSGSLTGELFF.

The chain couples TRBV6-6 to TRBJ1-1; D may be TRBD1 (6 bases). The CDR3 has 11 amino acids. The germline V gene has CDR1 MNHNY and CDR2 SVGAGI (reference sequence). V lost 6 bases and J lost 4, with 6 bases in between. The CDR3 sequence: CASRDSTEAFF. DNA of the CDR3: TGTGCCAGCAGGGACAGCACTGAAGCTTTCTTT.

This rearrangement joins TRBV28 to TRBJ2-7; D possibly corresponds to TRBD1 (5 bases). With 2 bases removed from V and 2 bases from J, the gap between germline ends came to 7 bases. CDR1 and CDR2 from the germline V gene are MDHEN and SYDVKM. The CDR3 contains 13 residues. The CDR3 bases are TGTGCCAGCAGTTTAACAGGACCCTACGAGCAGTACTTC. This encodes CASSLTGPYEQYF.

This CDR3 reads CASSPGTVDTEAFF. DNA for the CDR3: TGTGCCAGTAGCCCCGGGACTGTCGACACTGAAGCTTTCTTT. The chain has TRBV19 and TRBJ1-1, with D perhaps matching TRBD1 (5 bases). Trimming took off 6 bases at V and 3 bases at J, with 14 bases between the two ends. The CDR3 contains 14 residues. Germline CDR1 and CDR2: LNHDA and SQIVND (reference sequence).

The chain carries TRBV30 and TRBJ1-1, with 8 nucleotides matching TRBD1. After removal of 8 bases from V and 2 bases from J, the junction contained 10 bases not matched to a gene. In germline, CDR1 is GTSNPN, CDR2 SVGIG (reference sequence). This CDR3 is built from 14 residues. DNA of the CDR3: TGTGCCCAGGACAGGGAAGGGGGAAACACTGAAGCTTTCTTT. Translating it yields CAQDREGGNTEAFF. The variable domain in full, with the rest retrieved from reference TRBV30 and TRBJ1-1, is SQTIHQWPATLVQPVGSPLSLECTVEGTSNPNLYWYRQAAGRGLQLLFYSVGIGQISSEVPQNLSASRPQDRQFILSSKKLLLSDSGFYLCAQDREGGNTEAFFGQGTRLTVV.

In this sample, this clone turned up once. The rearrangement joins TRBV7-2 to TRBJ2-7, with 14 positions matching TRBD2. Germline V CDR1 and CDR2: SGHTA, FQGNSA. This CDR3 is built from 14 residues. J lost 5 bases, V lost 5 bases, and 2 bases had no gene match. CDR3 nucleotides: TGTGCCAGCAGCCGGACTAGCGGGAGGAACGAGCAGTACTTC. It codes for CASSRTSGRNEQYF.

The chain combines TRBV6-4 with TRBJ2-1; unclear D gene. The germline V gene encodes CDR1 MRHNA and CDR2 SNTAGT. Trimming removed 0 bases from V and 6 bases from J, with 3 bases in between. This CDR3 is built from 12 residues. DNA of the CDR3: TGTGCCAGCAGTGACTCCAGCAATGAGCAGTTCTTC. It is translated as CASSDSSNEQFF.

The chain recombines TRBV6-6 with TRBJ1-1; weak D call: TRBD1 (5 bases). V lost 5 bases, J lost 3 bases, and 10 bases lay in between. From germline, CDR1 is MNHNY and CDR2 SVGAGI (reference sequence). CDR3 length: 13 residues. CDR3 protein: CASSTLGDTEAFF. The CDR3 region has the DNA TGTGCCAGCAGTACCTTGGGGGACACTGAAGCTTTCTTT.

V gene TRBV6-6 combines with J gene TRBJ1-3; D perhaps matches TRBD1 (5 bases). V gave up 7 bases and J gave up 0 bases, with 13 bases separating them. The germline V gene encodes CDR1 MNHNY and CDR2 SVGAGI (reference sequence). There are 15 residues in the CDR3. CDR3 nucleotides: TGTGCCAGCAACCTTGGGGACTCCTCTGGAAACACCATATATTTT. This encodes CASNLGDSSGNTIYF.

The chain combines TRBV7-9 with TRBJ1-1; no clear D gene. V was cut by 6 bases and J by 0 bases, with 8 bases left in between. Germline values: CDR1 SEHNR, CDR2 FQNEAQ (reference sequence). This CDR3 region has 13 residues. CDR3 amino acids: CASSYYMNTEAFF. Written as DNA, the CDR3 is TGTGCCAGCAGTTACTACATGAACACTGAAGCTTTCTTT. Combining the CDR3 with reference TRBV7-9 and TRBJ1-1 gives the whole variable domain DTGVSQNPRHKITKRGQNVTFRCDPISEHNRLYWYRQTLGQGPEFLTYFQNEAQLEKSRLLSDRFSAERPKGSFSTLEIQRTEQGDSAMYLCASSYYMNTEAFFGQGTRLTVV.

The J gene is TRBJ1-2, the V gene TRBV5-6; 9 bases are shared with TRBD1. The CDR3 has 17 residues. In germline, CDR1 is SGHDT, CDR2 YYEEEE. V trimming: 5 bases; J trimming: 6 bases; junction bases outside the gene matches: 17. The CDR3 sequence: CASRPHGGTGRMDGYTF. The DNA for the CDR3 is TGTGCCAGCAGGCCCCACGGGGGGACAGGGAGGATGGATGGCTACACCTTC.